The TCR beta chain described here comes from a study of beta chain features in type 1 diabetes. V was trimmed by 1 base and J by 10 bases, leaving 11 bases between them. The CDR3 sequence is 13 residues long. Germline V gives CDR1 SGHTA, CDR2 FQGTGA. The authors reverse transcribed all of the isolated RNA, so sequencing captured expressed TCRB transcripts. Sequencing was performed with immunoSEQ multiplex PCR; in TCRdb, only in-frame clones are kept and a portion is missing. The table records roughly 610,000 clones, roughly a sixth of them present only once. The receptor's source is a man between 18 and 29 years old in good health. The chain links TRBV7-3 to TRBJ2-1, with D perhaps TRBD2 (5 bases). Sequencing was done on a sample of naive CD4+ T cells from blood. CDR3: CASSLINRGEQFF. The CDR3 bases are TGTGCCAGCAGCTTAATCAACCGCGGGGAGCAGTTCTTC. Looking up the rest from reference TRBV7-3 and TRBJ2-1 gives the full variable domain: GAGVSQTPSNKVTEKGKYVELRCDPISGHTALYWYRQSLGQGPEFLIYFQGTGAADDSGLPNDRFFAVRPEGSVSTLKIQRTERGDSAVYLCASSLINRGEQFFGPGTRLTVL.